This T cell receptor (beta chain) was identified in a study of Ad26.COV2.S vaccination and SARS-CoV-2 variants. The germline gives CDR1 MNHEY, CDR2 SMNVEV (reference sequence). The CDR3 totals 15 residues. Trimming removed 5 bases from V and 2 bases from J; junction bases left unmatched: 9. Treatment: some 20 received Ad26.COV2.S at low or high dose, single or two shots; several received placebo; per-sample allocation not given. Sampling happened 63 days after the first vaccine or placebo injection. This adult donor, from Boston, was 18-55 years old. Produced via immunoSEQ multiplex PCR; TCRdb's table is partial and in-frame only. The sample has hundreds of thousands of clones, approximately 89% seen once; the top ten hold about 2.5%.

The clonotype originates from a person aged 18-65 years who received the Ad26.COV2.S COVID-19 vaccine or a placebo. The specimen comprised peripheral blood, sampled in a trial of Ad26.COV2.S vaccine versus placebo. This chain links TRBV27 with TRBJ2-7, with 7 bases identical to TRBD1. The CDR3 region is CASSPLQGWAYEQYF. The DNA for the CDR3 is TGTGCCAGCAGTCCGTTACAGGGGTGGGCCTACGAGCAGTACTTC.